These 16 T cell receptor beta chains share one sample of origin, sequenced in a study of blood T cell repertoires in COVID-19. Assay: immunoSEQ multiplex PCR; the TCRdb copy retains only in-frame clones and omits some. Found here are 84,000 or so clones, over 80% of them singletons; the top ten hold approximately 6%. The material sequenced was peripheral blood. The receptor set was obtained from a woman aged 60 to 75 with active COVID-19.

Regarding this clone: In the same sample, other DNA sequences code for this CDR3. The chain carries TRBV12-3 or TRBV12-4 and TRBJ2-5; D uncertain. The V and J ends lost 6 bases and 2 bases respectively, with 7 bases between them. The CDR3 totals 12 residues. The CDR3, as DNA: TGTGCCAGCAGCCCGAGACAAGAGACCCAGTACTTC. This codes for CASSPRQETQYF.

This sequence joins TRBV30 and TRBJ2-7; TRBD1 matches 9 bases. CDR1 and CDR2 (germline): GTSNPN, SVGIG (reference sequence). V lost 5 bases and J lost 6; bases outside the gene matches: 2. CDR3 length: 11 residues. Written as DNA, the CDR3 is TGTGCCTGGGGGACAGGGAGCGAGCAGTACTTC. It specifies CAWGTGSEQYF.

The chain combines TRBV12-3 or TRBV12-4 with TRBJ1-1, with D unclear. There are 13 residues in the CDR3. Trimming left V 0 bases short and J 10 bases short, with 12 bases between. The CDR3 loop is CASSLARQVGAFF. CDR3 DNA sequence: TGTGCCAGCAGTTTAGCCCGGCAGGTTGGAGCTTTCTTT.

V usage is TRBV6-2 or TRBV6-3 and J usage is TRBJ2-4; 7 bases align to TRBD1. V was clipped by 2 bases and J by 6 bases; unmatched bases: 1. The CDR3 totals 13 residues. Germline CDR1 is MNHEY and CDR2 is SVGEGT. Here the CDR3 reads CASSYGTVNIQYF. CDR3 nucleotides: TGTGCCAGCAGTTACGGGACAGTAAACATTCAGTACTTC.

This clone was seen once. In DNA, the CDR3 is TGTGCCAGCAGTCCCCGGTCCTTAACCAACTATGGCTACACCTTC. Its protein product is CASSPRSLTNYGYTF. The V gene is TRBV27, the J gene TRBJ1-2; no definite D call. Trimming removed 5 bases from V and 2 bases from J, with 15 bases in between. The CDR3 consists of 15 residues. Germline V lookup: CDR1 MNHEY, CDR2 SMNVEV (reference sequence).

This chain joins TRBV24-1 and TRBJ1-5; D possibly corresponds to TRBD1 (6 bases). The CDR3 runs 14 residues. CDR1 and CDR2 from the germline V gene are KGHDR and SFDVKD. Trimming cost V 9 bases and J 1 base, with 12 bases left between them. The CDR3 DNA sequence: TGTGCCACCCAAGGGGGGGGAAGCAATCAGCCCCAGCATTTT. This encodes CATQGGGSNQPQHF.

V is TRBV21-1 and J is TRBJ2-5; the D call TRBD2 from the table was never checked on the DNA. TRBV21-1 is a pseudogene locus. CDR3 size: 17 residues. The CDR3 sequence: CASSEVAGDQGQETQYF. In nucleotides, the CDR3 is TGTGCCAGCAGCGAAGTAGCGGGGGACCAGGGGCAAGAGACCCAGTACTTC.

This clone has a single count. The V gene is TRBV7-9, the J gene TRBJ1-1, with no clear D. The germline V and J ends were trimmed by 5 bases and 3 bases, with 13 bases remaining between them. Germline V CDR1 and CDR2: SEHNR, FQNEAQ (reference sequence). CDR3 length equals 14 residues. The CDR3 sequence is CASSPKREHTEAFF. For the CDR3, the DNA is TGTGCCAGCAGCCCGAAGAGAGAACACACTGAAGCTTTCTTT.

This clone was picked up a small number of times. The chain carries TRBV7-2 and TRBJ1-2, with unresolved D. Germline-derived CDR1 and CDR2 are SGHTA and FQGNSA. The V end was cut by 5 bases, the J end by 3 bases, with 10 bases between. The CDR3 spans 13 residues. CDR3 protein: CASSGGKDYGYTF. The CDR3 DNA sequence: TGTGCCAGCAGCGGAGGAAAGGACTATGGCTACACCTTC.

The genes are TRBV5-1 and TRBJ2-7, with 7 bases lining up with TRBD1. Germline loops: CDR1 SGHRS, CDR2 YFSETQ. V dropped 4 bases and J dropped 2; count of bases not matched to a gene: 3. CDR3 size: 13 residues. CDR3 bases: TGCGCCAGCAGCGTCGGGACAGCCTACGAGCAGTACTTC. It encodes CASSVGTAYEQYF.

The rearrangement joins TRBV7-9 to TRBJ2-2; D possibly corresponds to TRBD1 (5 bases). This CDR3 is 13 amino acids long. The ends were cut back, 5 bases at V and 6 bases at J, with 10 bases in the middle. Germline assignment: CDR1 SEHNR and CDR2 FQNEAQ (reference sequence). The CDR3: CASSPPRAGELFF. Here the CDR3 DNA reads TGTGCCAGCAGCCCACCCAGGGCCGGGGAGCTGTTTTTT.

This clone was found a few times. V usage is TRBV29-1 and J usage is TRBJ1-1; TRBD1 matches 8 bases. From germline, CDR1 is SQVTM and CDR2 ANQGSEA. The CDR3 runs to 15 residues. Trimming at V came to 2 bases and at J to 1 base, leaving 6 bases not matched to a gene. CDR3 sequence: CSVEIRGQGNTEAFF. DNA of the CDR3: TGCAGCGTTGAAATTAGAGGACAGGGGAACACTGAAGCTTTCTTT.

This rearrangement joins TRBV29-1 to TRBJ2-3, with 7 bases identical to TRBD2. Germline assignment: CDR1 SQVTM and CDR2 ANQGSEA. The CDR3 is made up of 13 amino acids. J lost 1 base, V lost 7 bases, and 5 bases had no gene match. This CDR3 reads CSGRGDGTDTQYF. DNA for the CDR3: TGCAGCGGCCGGGGGGATGGCACAGATACGCAGTATTTT.

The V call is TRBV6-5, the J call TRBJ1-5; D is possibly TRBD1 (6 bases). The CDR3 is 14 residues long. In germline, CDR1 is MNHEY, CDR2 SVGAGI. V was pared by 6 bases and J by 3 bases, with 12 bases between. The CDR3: CASSPTGHNQPQHF. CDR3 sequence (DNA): TGTGCCAGCAGCCCGACAGGTCACAATCAGCCCCAGCATTTT.

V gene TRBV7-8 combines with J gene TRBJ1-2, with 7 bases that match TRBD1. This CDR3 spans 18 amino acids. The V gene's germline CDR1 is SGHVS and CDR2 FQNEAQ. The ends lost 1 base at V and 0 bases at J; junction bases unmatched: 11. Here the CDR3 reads CASSLDSVGQPSNYGYTF. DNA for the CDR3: TGTGCCAGCAGCTTAGATTCCGTGGGACAGCCCTCTAACTATGGCTACACCTTC.

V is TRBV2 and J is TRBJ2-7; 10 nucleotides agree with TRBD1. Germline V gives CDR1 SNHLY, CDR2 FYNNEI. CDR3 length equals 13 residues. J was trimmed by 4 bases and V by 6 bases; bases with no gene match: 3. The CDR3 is CASRTGGSYEQYF. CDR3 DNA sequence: TGTGCCAGCAGGACAGGGGGCAGTTACGAGCAGTACTTC.